This T cell receptor (beta chain) was obtained from a study of early T cells in non-severe SARS-CoV-2 infection. The CDR3 is made up of 13 amino acids. CDR1 ENHRY and CDR2 SYGVKD come from the germline V gene. The V and J ends lost 2 bases and 1 base respectively, with 5 bases between them. Unique molecular identifiers tagged individual cDNA molecules. Each CDR3 protein is one row after TCRdb ran MiXCR on the 5' RACE reads. The repertoire includes 30,000 to 35,000 distinct CDR3 sequences, approximately 4.6% of them detected once, and approximately 8.5% sits in the top ten. This clonotype was detected many times.

The sequence derives from an adult who was a healthcare worker with PCR-confirmed SARS-CoV-2 infection or an uninfected control (not recorded which). Material: whole blood. The genes are TRBV10-3 and TRBJ1-1; D remains unclear. In DNA form, the CDR3 reads TGTGCCATCAGTGAGAAGCAGAACACTGAAGCTTTCTTT. Protein product: CAISEKQNTEAFF.